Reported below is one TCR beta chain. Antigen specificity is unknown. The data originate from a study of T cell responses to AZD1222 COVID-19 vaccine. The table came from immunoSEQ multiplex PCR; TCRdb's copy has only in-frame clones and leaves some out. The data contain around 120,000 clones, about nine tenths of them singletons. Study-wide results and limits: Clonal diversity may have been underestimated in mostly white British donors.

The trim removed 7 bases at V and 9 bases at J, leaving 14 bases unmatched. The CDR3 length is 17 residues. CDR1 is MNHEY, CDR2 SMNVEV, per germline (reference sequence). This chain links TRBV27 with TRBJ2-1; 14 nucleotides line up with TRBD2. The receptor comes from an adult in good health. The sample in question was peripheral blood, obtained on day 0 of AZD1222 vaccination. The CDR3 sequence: CASTLSPTSGRAGEQFF. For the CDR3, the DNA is TGTGCCAGCACCTTGTCCCCGACTAGCGGGAGGGCCGGTGAGCAGTTCTTC.